The present T cell receptor (beta chain) was sequenced within a study of T cells in Graves' hyperthyroidism and ophthalmopathy. The V and J ends lost 1 base and 3 bases respectively, with 9 bases between them. Germline CDR1 SGHTA, CDR2 FQGNSA. The CDR3 has 15 residues. Amplification targeted TCR beta CDR3 regions from RNA transcripts. RT-PCR in the first round (using the HTBI primer set) targeted the TCR CDR3. In TCRdb, the multiplex PCR reads were re-called with MiXCR into one record per CDR3 protein. The sample consists of hundreds of thousands of distinct CDR3 sequences, less than 20% of them appearing once.

The rearrangement links TRBV7-2 to TRBJ1-4; D uncertain. The clonotype originates from a man in his forties or fifties with Graves' ophthalmopathy. Material: blood. The CDR3 loop is CASSLVGGANEKLFF. CDR3 bases: TGTGCCAGCAGCTTAGTAGGTGGGGCTAATGAAAAACTGTTTTTT. The whole variable domain, filled in from reference TRBV7-2 and TRBJ1-4, reads GAGVSQSPSNKVTEKGKDVELRCDPISGHTALYWYRQSLGQGLEFLIYFQGNSAPDKSGLPSDRFSAERTGGSVSTLTIQRTQQEDSAVYLCASSLVGGANEKLFFGSGTQLSVL.